Listed below are T cell receptor beta chains from one sample, sequenced in a study of OX40 agonist ivuxolimab in advanced cancers. Sequencing was performed with immunoSEQ multiplex PCR; in TCRdb, only in-frame clones are kept and a portion is missing. The sample lists 30,000 to 45,000 clones, around nine tenths occurring once. The specimen was CD4+ or CD8+ T cells sorted from blood, collected in a trial of the OX40 agonist ivuxolimab. The receptors were gathered from an adult with an advanced solid tumor such as melanoma, head and neck, liver or kidney cancer. Both conserved end residues are part of each CDR3. D genes are given only for firm matches. Not every row has a clone size; where given, it reads once, few, many or a size class.

j_call v_call clone_size d_call cdr3_aa cdr3_nt
TRBJ2-1 TRBV9 - - CASSPGYSSVYNEQFF TGTGCCAGCAGCCCCGGCTATTCGAGCGTCTACAATGAGCAGTTCTTC
TRBJ2-6 TRBV5-1 - TRBD1 CASSLADRGVSGANVLTF TGCGCCAGCAGCTTAGCGGACAGGGGCGTTAGTGGGGCCAACGTCCTGACTTTC
TRBJ2-1 TRBV28 - - CASSLIEGSSYNEQFF TGTGCCAGCAGTTTAATAGAGGGTAGCTCCTACAATGAGCAGTTCTTC
TRBJ2-7 TRBV4-1 - - CASSHIQASSYEQYF TGCGCCAGCAGCCACATACAGGCGAGCTCCTACGAGCAGTACTTC
TRBJ2-1 TRBV19 - - CASQEWGPGYNEQFF TGTGCCAGTCAGGAGTGGGGGCCGGGATACAATGAGCAGTTCTTC
TRBJ1-1 TRBV2 few - CASSEAVMNTEAFF TGTGCCAGCAGTGAAGCGGTTATGAACACTGAAGCTTTCTTT
TRBJ2-5 TRBV4-3 - - CASSQDRGEGETQYF TGCGCCAGCAGCCAAGATAGGGGTGAGGGGGAGACCCAGTACTTC
TRBJ2-7 TRBV15 once - CATTSDRTYEQYF TGTGCCACCACAAGCGACAGAACCTACGAGCAGTACTTC
TRBJ1-4 TRBV6-1 - - CASSDMGLVEKLFF TGTGCCAGCAGTGACATGGGGCTTGTTGAAAAACTGTTTTTT
TRBJ2-7 TRBV6-6 once - CASSPRAEQYF TGTGCCAGCAGTCCCAGGGCCGAGCAGTACTTC
TRBJ2-4 TRBV30 - TRBD1 CAWRGDRGIQYF TGTGCCTGGAGGGGGGACAGGGGGATTCAGTACTTC
TRBJ2-5 TRBV5-1 - - CASSLVPGEETQYF TGCGCCAGCAGCTTGGTTCCGGGAGAAGAGACCCAGTACTTC
TRBJ1-3 TRBV19 - TRBD1 CASSMMTGNTIYF TGTGCCAGTAGTATGATGACAGGGAACACCATATATTTT
TRBJ2-7 TRBV19 - - CASSIAGSIYEQYF TGTGCCAGTAGTATAGCGGGATCGATCTACGAGCAGTACTTC
TRBJ1-1 TRBV28 - TRBD1 CASTLTGMDTEAFF TGTGCCAGCACCTTGACAGGGATGGACACTGAAGCTTTCTTT
TRBJ2-3 TRBV15 - - CATSTGEAADTQYF TGTGCCACCAGCACAGGGGAGGCGGCAGATACGCAGTATTTT
TRBJ2-1 TRBV9 once - CASTKGASDEQFF TGTGCCAGCACCAAGGGGGCTAGCGATGAGCAGTTCTTC
TRBJ2-7 TRBV7-6 - TRBD1 CASSGTGGASYEQYF TGTGCCAGCAGCGGGACAGGGGGCGCTTCCTACGAGCAGTACTTC
TRBJ2-7 TRBV7-7 few - CASSPGGSYEQYF TGTGCTAGCTCCCCGGGCGGCTCCTACGAGCAGTACTTC
TRBJ1-2 TRBV30 - - CAYRSYGYTF TGTGCCTATCGGAGCTATGGCTACACCTTC
TRBJ1-6 TRBV28 - - CASRGNKFYNSPLHF TGTGCCAGCAGAGGGAACAAGTTCTATAATTCACCCCTCCACTTT
TRBJ2-3 TRBV15 - - CATSRDKQRDTQYF TGTGCCACCAGCAGAGATAAGCAGAGAGATACGCAGTATTTT
TRBJ2-7 TRBV7-9 - - CASSLALGIYEQYF TGTGCCAGCAGCTTAGCACTGGGGATTTACGAGCAGTACTTC
TRBJ1-1 TRBV4-3 - - CASSQNSEAFF TGCGCCAGCAGCCAGAATTCTGAAGCTTTCTTT
TRBJ2-7 TRBV6-5 - TRBD2 CASSPSGSTYEQYF TGTGCCAGCAGTCCCAGCGGGAGTACCTACGAGCAGTACTTC
TRBJ1-1 TRBV29-1 - - CSATEALMNTEAFF TGCAGCGCCACGGAGGCACTTATGAACACTGAAGCTTTCTTT
TRBJ2-6 TRBV7-8 - TRBD2 CASSFGAGGGSGANVLTF TGTGCCAGCAGCTTCGGGGCGGGAGGGGGCTCTGGGGCCAACGTCCTGACTTTC
TRBJ2-7 TRBV21-1 medium-sized - CASSTISYEQYF TGTGCCAGCAGCACCATTAGCTACGAGCAGTACTTC
TRBJ2-1 TRBV6-6 - - CASSLSPDNYNEQFF TGTGCCAGCAGTTTATCCCCCGACAACTACAATGAGCAGTTCTTC
TRBJ2-1 TRBV5-1 - TRBD2 CASSPGTSVLEQFF TGCGCCAGCAGCCCCGGGACTAGCGTCCTGGAGCAGTTCTTC
TRBJ2-3 TRBV10-1 - TRBD2 CASSGSGRAWDTQYF TGCGCCAGCAGTGGAAGCGGGAGGGCTTGGGATACGCAGTATTTT
TRBJ2-1 TRBV29-1 - TRBD2 CSVLAEGRQFF TGCAGCGTTCTAGCGGAGGGTAGGCAGTTCTTC
TRBJ1-2 TRBV5-1 - - CASSSAGGYGYTF TGCGCCAGCAGCTCGGCGGGGGGATACGGCTACACCTTC
TRBJ1-3 TRBV9 - TRBD1 CASSPMTGTGVDSGNTIYF TGTGCCAGCAGCCCCATGACCGGGACAGGGGTCGACTCTGGAAACACCATATATTTT
TRBJ2-7 TRBV11-2 - TRBD1 CASSSPGQGHYEQYF TGTGCCAGCAGCTCCCCGGGACAGGGACACTACGAGCAGTACTTC
TRBJ2-3 TRBV14 - TRBD2 CASSQVRFAGGPGTQYF TGTGCCAGCAGCCAAGTCCGATTTGCGGGAGGGCCTGGTACGCAGTATTTT
TRBJ2-2 TRBV6-4 - TRBD2 CASSVAAGAGELFF TGTGCCAGCAGTGTGGCAGCGGGAGCCGGGGAGCTGTTTTTT
TRBJ1-1 TRBV18 - TRBD1 CASSPTGGSVNTEAFF TGTGCCAGCTCTCCGACAGGGGGCTCGGTGAACACTGAAGCTTTCTTT
TRBJ1-1 TRBV6-1 - - CASSEFQELTEAFF TGTGCCAGCAGTGAATTTCAGGAATTGACTGAAGCTTTCTTT
TRBJ2-1 TRBV25-1 - - CASSEFNFNEQFF TGTGCCAGCAGTGAATTTAACTTTAATGAGCAGTTCTTC
TRBJ2-5 TRBV23-1 once - CASSQLVTEQQETQYF TGCGCCAGCAGTCAATTGGTGACAGAGCAACAAGAGACCCAGTACTTC
TRBJ1-2 TRBV6-5 - - CASSVVSRRLDGYTF TGTGCCAGCAGTGTAGTTTCCAGGAGGCTCGATGGCTACACCTTC